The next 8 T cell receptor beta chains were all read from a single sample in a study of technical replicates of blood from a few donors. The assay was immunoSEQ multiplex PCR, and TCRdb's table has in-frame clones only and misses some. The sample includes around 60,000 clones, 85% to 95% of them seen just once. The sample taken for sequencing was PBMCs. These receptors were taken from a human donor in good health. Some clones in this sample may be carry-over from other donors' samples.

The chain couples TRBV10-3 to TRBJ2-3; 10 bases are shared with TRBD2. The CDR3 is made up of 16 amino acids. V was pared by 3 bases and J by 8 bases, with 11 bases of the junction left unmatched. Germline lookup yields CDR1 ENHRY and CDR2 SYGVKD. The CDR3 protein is CAISEGPSGGFGTQYF. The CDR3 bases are TGTGCCATCAGTGAAGGTCCTAGCGGGGGATTCGGTACGCAGTATTTT.

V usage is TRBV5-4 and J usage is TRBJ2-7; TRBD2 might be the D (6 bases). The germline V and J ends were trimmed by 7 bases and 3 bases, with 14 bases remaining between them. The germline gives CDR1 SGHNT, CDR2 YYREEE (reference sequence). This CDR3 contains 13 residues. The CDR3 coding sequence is TGTGCCAGCTCGGAGGGACCCAGCTACGAGCAGTACTTC. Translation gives CASSEGPSYEQYF.

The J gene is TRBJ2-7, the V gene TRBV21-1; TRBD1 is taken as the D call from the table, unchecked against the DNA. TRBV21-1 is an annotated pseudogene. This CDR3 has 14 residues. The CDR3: CASSKSHRDYEQYF. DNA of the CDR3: TGTGCCAGCAGCAAAAGTCACAGGGACTACGAGCAGTACTTC.

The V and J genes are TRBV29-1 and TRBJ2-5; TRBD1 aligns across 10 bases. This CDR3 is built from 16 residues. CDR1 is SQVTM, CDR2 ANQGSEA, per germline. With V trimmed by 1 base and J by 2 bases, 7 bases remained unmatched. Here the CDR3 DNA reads TGCAGCGTTGAAGCCGGGACAGGGGTTTATCAAGAGACCCAGTACTTC. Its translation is CSVEAGTGVYQETQYF.

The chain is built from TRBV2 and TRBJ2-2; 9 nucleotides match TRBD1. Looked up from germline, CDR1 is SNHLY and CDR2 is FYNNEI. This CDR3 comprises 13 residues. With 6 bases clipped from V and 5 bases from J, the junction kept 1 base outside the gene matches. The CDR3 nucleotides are TGTGCCAGCAGCGACAGGGGGACCGGGGAGCTGTTTTTT. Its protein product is CASSDRGTGELFF.

In DNA, the CDR3 is TGTGCCAGCAGCGTAGGGGCTAGCGGGGGGGAGACCCAGTACTTC. This codes for CASSVGASGGETQYF. This chain uses TRBV9 with TRBJ2-5, with 11 bases identical to TRBD2. V lost 0 bases, J lost 5 bases, and 3 bases stayed unmatched. Germline CDR1 reads SGDLS; CDR2 reads YYNGEE. CDR3 size: 15 residues.

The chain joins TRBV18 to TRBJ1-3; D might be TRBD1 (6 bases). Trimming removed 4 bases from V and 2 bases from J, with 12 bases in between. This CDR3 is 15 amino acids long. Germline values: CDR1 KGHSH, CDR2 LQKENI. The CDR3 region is CASSLTTGPGNTIYF. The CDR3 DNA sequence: TGTGCCAGCTCACTAACCACAGGGCCTGGAAACACCATATATTTT.

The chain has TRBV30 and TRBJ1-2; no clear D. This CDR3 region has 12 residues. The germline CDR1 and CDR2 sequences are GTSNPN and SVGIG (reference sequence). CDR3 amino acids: CVSSGGNYGYTF. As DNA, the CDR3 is TGTGTTAGCTCGGGCGGGAACTATGGCTACACCTTC. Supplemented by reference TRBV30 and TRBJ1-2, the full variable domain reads SQTIHQWPATLVQPVGSPLSLECTVEGTSNPNLYWYRQAAGRGLQLLFYSVGIGQISSEVPQNLSASRPQDRQFILSSKKLLLSDSGFYLCVSSGGNYGYTFGSGTRLTVV.